A single sample gave rise to the 18 T cell receptor beta chains below, sequenced in a study of early T cells in non-severe SARS-CoV-2 infection. Via MiXCR, TCRdb re-called the 5' RACE reads, giving one row per CDR3 protein. The table has 100,000 or so distinct CDR3 sequences, about an eighth seen once. Sequenced sample: whole blood. These receptor sequences come from an adult who was a healthcare worker with PCR-confirmed SARS-CoV-2 infection or an uninfected control (not recorded which).

Written as DNA, the CDR3 is TGCAGTGCTCACCGGTCAGGGAATAGCAATCAGCCCCAGCATTTT. It specifies CSAHRSGNSNQPQHF. The chain joins TRBV20-1 to TRBJ1-5, with D possibly being TRBD1 (5 bases). Trimming pared 5 bases from V and 0 bases from J, leaving 14 bases between. This CDR3 is built from 15 residues. Germline-derived CDR1 and CDR2 are DFQATT and SNEGSKA (reference sequence).

This clonotype was recorded many times. The CDR3 DNA reads as TGTGCCAGCAGCTTTGCCAGGGAAAATTCACCCCTCCACTTT. It codes for CASSFARENSPLHF. This sequence joins TRBV7-9 and TRBJ1-6; the D gene is possibly TRBD1 (5 bases). CDR1 SEHNR and CDR2 FQNEAQ come from the germline V gene (reference sequence). This CDR3 spans 14 amino acids. V lost 3 bases, J lost 7 bases, and 10 bases lay in between. Looking up the rest from reference TRBV7-9 and TRBJ1-6 gives the full variable domain: DTGVSQNPRHKITKRGQNVTFRCDPISEHNRLYWYRQTLGQGPEFLTYFQNEAQLEKSRLLSDRFSAERPKGSFSTLEIQRTEQGDSAMYLCASSFARENSPLHFGNGTRLTVT.

This clonotype has a handful of counts. For the CDR3, the DNA is TGTGCCAGCAGTGACTCCTTGGTTAGCAATCAGCCCCAGCATTTT. It specifies CASSDSLVSNQPQHF. The chain carries TRBV2 and TRBJ1-5, with unresolved D. V shed 3 bases and J shed 0 bases, with 9 bases lying between them. The CDR3 is 15 residues long. Germline CDR1 and CDR2: SNHLY and FYNNEI.

The chain has TRBV28 and TRBJ2-1; D ambiguous. Germline V gives CDR1 MDHEN, CDR2 SYDVKM. This CDR3 comprises 11 residues. Between the trimmed V and J ends, which lost 6 bases and 7 bases, there was a span of 7 bases. Here the CDR3 reads CASSRVNEQFF. The DNA of the CDR3 is TGTGCCAGCAGCCGTGTGAATGAGCAGTTCTTC.

The sample holds a few counts of this clonotype. CDR3 DNA sequence: TGTGCCAGCAGCAAAGAACTGGGAAATGAGCAGTTCTTC. It specifies CASSKELGNEQFF. The genes are TRBV21-1 and TRBJ2-1. TRBV21-1 is noted as a pseudogene. This CDR3 contains 13 residues.

Ten or more counts support this clonotype. This chain connects TRBV10-3 to TRBJ1-4; 10 bases fit TRBD1. V lost 8 bases to trimming and J lost 3 bases; unmatched junction nucleotides: 0. The CDR3 sequence is 13 residues long. Germline V gene sequence: CDR1 ENHRY, CDR2 SYGVKD. The CDR3 is CAIGTGANEKLFF. Here the CDR3 DNA reads TGTGCCATCGGGACAGGGGCTAATGAAAAACTGTTTTTT.

In this sample, this clonotype turned up many times. The chain uses TRBV5-1 and TRBJ2-1, with a weak D call TRBD1 (7 bases). The germline CDR1 and CDR2 sequences are SGHRS and YFSETQ. This CDR3 contains 16 residues. V gave up 4 bases and J gave up 7 bases, with 21 bases separating them. CDR3 protein: CASSPRQGLEGNEQFF. The CDR3 region has the DNA TGCGCCAGCAGCCCTAGACAGGGACTCGAGGGAAATGAGCAGTTCTTC.

This clonotype was observed a few times. The V gene is TRBV7-9, the J gene TRBJ2-7; D unclear. The CDR3 sequence is 13 residues long. V was shortened by 6 bases and J by 6 bases, with 15 bases between the two germline ends. Germline V gene data show CDR1 as SEHNR and CDR2 as FQNEAQ (reference sequence). Here the CDR3 reads CASRLDGTVEQYF. The DNA for the CDR3 is TGTGCCAGCAGACTGGACGGAACTGTCGAGCAGTACTTC.

The V gene is TRBV6-5, the J gene TRBJ1-1; D call uncertain. The CDR3 is made up of 10 amino acids. The germline CDR1 and CDR2 sequences are MNHEY and SVGAGI. Trimming cost V 7 bases and J 4 bases, with 4 bases left between them. CDR3 sequence reads: CASNRTEAFF. The CDR3 nucleotides read TGTGCCAGCAACCGCACTGAAGCTTTCTTT.

This clonotype occurred a few times. The rearrangement joins TRBV6-1 to TRBJ1-1, with D maybe TRBD1 (5 bases). This CDR3 is 12 amino acids long. The germline V and J ends were trimmed by 7 bases and 5 bases, with 11 bases remaining between them. Germline values: CDR1 MNHNS, CDR2 SASEGT. This CDR3 is CASKTDWTEAFF. The CDR3 nucleotides are TGTGCCAGCAAGACAGATTGGACTGAAGCTTTCTTT.

This chain joins TRBV11-2 and TRBJ1-1; D gene ambiguous. The CDR3 runs 15 residues. V gave up 5 bases and J gave up 3 bases, with 16 bases separating them. CDR1 is SGHAT, CDR2 FQNNGV, per germline. CDR3 bases: TGTGCCAGCAGCCCGACCTTAGGAGGTTACACTGAAGCTTTCTTT. This codes for CASSPTLGGYTEAFF.

J is TRBJ2-7 and V is TRBV27; TRBD2 is a possible D gene (6 bases). V lost 6 bases and J 3 bases, leaving 12 bases between the germline ends. The CDR3 sequence is 13 residues long. Germline V gene data show CDR1 as MNHEY and CDR2 as SMNVEV (reference sequence). Here the CDR3 DNA reads TGTGCCAGCAGGCCGGGACTCCACTACGAGCAGTACTTC. This gives the protein CASRPGLHYEQYF.

The rearrangement joins TRBV28 to TRBJ2-6; D possibly matches TRBD1 or TRBD2 (5 bases each). This CDR3 comprises 16 residues. V lost 6 bases and J 0 bases, leaving 12 bases between the germline ends. Looked up from germline, CDR1 is MDHEN and CDR2 is SYDVKM. CDR3 amino acids: CASRPGAGSGANVLTF. In DNA, the CDR3 is TGTGCCAGCAGACCCGGGGCCGGCTCTGGGGCCAACGTCCTGACTTTC.

This clonotype has at least ten counts. DNA of the CDR3: TGTGCCATCAGTGAGTCGATCCAGACGGTCGGCTACGAGCAGTACTTC. Protein: CAISESIQTVGYEQYF. The rearrangement joins TRBV10-3 to TRBJ2-7; D uncertain. CDR1 ENHRY and CDR2 SYGVKD come from the germline V gene. V dropped 0 bases and J dropped 3 bases, with 15 bases sitting between them. The CDR3 totals 16 residues.

This chain links TRBV3-1 with TRBJ2-3; D perhaps matches TRBD1 (6 bases). Germline V CDR1 and CDR2: LGHDT, YNNKEL (reference sequence). V was cut by 4 bases and J by 5 bases, with 16 bases left in between. The CDR3 has 15 amino acids. DNA for the CDR3: TGTGCCAGCAGCCCAGAAGGGATCAGGGGAGATACGCAGTATTTT. Translating it yields CASSPEGIRGDTQYF.

This clonotype was observed at least ten times. The rearrangement uses TRBV7-9 and TRBJ2-7; D not certain. The CDR3 length is 14 residues. CDR1 SEHNR and CDR2 FQNEAQ come from the germline V gene (reference sequence). The V gene lost 1 base and the J gene lost 2 bases, with 9 bases spanning the gap. CDR3 nucleotide sequence: TGTGCCAGCAGCTTAGTTGGGCAGGCCTACGAGCAGTACTTC. This gives the protein CASSLVGQAYEQYF.

This clonotype was observed many times. The gene calls are TRBV28 and TRBJ2-1; D not resolved. V was shortened by 3 bases and J by 2 bases, with 11 bases between the two germline ends. In germline, CDR1 is MDHEN, CDR2 SYDVKM. The CDR3 contains 15 residues. DNA for the CDR3: TGTGCCAGCAGTTTCGATGAGGCTACCTACAATGAGCAGTTCTTC. It codes for CASSFDEATYNEQFF.

This clonotype was picked up many times. J is TRBJ2-7 and V is TRBV27; a weak D match, TRBD1 (7 bases). CDR1 MNHEY and CDR2 SMNVEV come from the germline V gene (reference sequence). V was trimmed by 6 bases and J by 4 bases, leaving 13 bases between them. This CDR3 comprises 13 residues. The CDR3 DNA is TGTGCCAGCAGGGGCAGGGGGGCATACGAGCAGTACTTC. Protein sequence: CASRGRGAYEQYF.